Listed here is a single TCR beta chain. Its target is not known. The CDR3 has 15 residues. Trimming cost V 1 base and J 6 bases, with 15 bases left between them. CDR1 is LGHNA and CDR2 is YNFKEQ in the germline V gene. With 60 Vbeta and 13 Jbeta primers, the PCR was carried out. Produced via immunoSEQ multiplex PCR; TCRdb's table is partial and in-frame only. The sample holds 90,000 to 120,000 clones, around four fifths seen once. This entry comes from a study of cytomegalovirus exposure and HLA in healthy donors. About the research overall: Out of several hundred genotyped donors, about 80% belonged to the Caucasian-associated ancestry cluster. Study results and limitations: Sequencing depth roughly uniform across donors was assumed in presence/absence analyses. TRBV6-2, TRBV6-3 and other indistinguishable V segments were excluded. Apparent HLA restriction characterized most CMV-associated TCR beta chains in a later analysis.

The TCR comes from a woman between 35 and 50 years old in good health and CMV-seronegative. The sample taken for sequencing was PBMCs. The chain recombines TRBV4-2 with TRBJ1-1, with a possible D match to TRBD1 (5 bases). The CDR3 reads CASSQVGRAGSEAFF. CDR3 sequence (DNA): TGTGCCAGCAGCCAAGTCGGCAGGGCCGGGTCTGAAGCTTTCTTT.